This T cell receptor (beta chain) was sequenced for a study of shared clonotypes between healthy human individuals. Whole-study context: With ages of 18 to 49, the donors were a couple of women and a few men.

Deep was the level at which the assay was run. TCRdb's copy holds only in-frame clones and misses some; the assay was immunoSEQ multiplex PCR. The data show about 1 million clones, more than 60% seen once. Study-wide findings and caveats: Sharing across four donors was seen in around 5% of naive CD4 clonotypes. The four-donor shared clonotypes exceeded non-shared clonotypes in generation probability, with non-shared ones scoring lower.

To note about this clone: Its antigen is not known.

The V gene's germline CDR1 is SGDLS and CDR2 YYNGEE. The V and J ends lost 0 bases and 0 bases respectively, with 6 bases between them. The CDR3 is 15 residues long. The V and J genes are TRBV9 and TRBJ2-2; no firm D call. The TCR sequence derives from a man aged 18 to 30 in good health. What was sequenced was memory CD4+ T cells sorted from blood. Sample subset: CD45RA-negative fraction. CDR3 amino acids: CASSVGLSNTGELFF. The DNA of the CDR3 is TGTGCCAGCAGCGTAGGTCTTTCGAACACCGGGGAGCTGTTTTTT.